The 27 T cell receptor beta chains below come from one sample, sequenced in a study of T cells in Graves' hyperthyroidism and ophthalmopathy. Regions amplified from RNA transcripts were the TCR beta CDR3 regions. HTBI primers were used for first-round RT-PCR of the TCR CDR3. TCRdb re-called the multiplex PCR reads with MiXCR, one entry per CDR3 protein. This sample has fewer than 400,000 distinct CDR3 sequences, with 15% to 20% found just once. The sequencing sample was made of blood. These receptors all come from a man aged 30-40 years with Graves' hyperthyroidism.

The rearrangement joins TRBV5-6 to TRBJ2-7; D is possibly TRBD2 (6 bases). The CDR3 extends over 15 amino acids. In germline, CDR1 is SGHDT, CDR2 YYEEEE. V shed 6 bases and J shed 2 bases, with 18 bases lying between them. The CDR3 loop reads CASTLGAGSTYEQYF. The CDR3 DNA is TGTGCCAGCACCCTCGGGGCGGGATCAACCTACGAGCAGTACTTC.

The rearrangement uses TRBV19 and TRBJ1-5, with TRBD1 identical over 7 bases. The CDR3 length is 13 residues. The germline CDR1 and CDR2 sequences are LNHDA and SQIVND (reference sequence). V shed 7 bases, J shed 4 bases, and the junction held 4 bases outside the gene matches. The DNA of the CDR3 is TGTGCCAGTACCAGGACAGGTAATCAGCCCCAGCATTTT. As protein: CASTRTGNQPQHF.

In this sample, this clonotype turned up many times. This sequence joins TRBV4-1 and TRBJ1-1; the D is unclear. CDR1 MGHRA and CDR2 YSYEKL come from the germline V gene. The CDR3 is 16 amino acids. V gave up 1 base and J gave up 0 bases, with 12 bases separating them. CDR3 in amino acids: CASSQGRIGMNTEAFF. CDR3 nucleotide sequence: TGCGCCAGCAGCCAAGGTAGGATCGGGATGAACACTGAAGCTTTCTTT.

CDR3 amino acids: CSANQGSGSTFF. The CDR3 bases are TGCAGTGCGAACCAGGGATCCGGGTCGACTTTCTTT. The chain has TRBV20-1 and TRBJ1-1; tentative D call: TRBD1 (5 bases). Trimming removed 6 bases from V and 12 bases from J, with 20 bases in between. Germline-derived CDR1 and CDR2 are DFQATT and SNEGSKA (reference sequence). The CDR3 is 12 amino acids.

This clonotype came up many times. The chain employs TRBV20-1 and TRBJ2-1; weak D call: TRBD2 (6 bases). The CDR3 sequence is 14 residues long. Germline V gene lookup returns CDR1 DFQATT and CDR2 SNEGSKA (reference sequence). V lost 3 bases and J 3 bases, leaving 12 bases between the germline ends. The chain's CDR3 is CSARSPGVYNEQFF. CDR3 sequence (DNA): TGCAGTGCTAGGTCGCCGGGAGTCTACAATGAGCAGTTCTTC.

This clonotype showed up just once. With a much larger clone just one base away, this may be a read error. The rearrangement links TRBV15 to TRBJ2-1; 12 bases map to TRBD2. Trimming at V came to 3 bases and at J to 9 bases, leaving 3 bases not matched to a gene. The CDR3 sequence is 14 residues long. The V gene's germline CDR1 is LNHNV and CDR2 YYDKDF (reference sequence). CDR3 sequence (DNA): TGTGCCACCAGCAGTATACTAGCGGGAGGTGAGCAGTTCTTC. Its translation: CATSSILAGGEQFF.

This clonotype was detected many times. V and J are TRBV7-8 and TRBJ2-1; 9 bases match TRBD1. Germline values: CDR1 SGHVS, CDR2 FQNEAQ. With V trimmed by 0 bases and J by 0 bases, 3 bases remained unmatched. The CDR3 consists of 17 residues. The chain's CDR3 is CASSLAQGQGSYNEQFF. In DNA, the CDR3 is TGTGCCAGCAGCTTAGCGCAGGGACAGGGCTCCTACAATGAGCAGTTCTTC.

V usage is TRBV4-2 and J usage is TRBJ1-5; TRBD1 matches 8 bases. The V and J ends lost 3 bases and 6 bases, in that order; junction bases with no gene match: 7. In germline, CDR1 is LGHNA, CDR2 YNFKEQ. The CDR3 loop spans 15 amino acids. CDR3 in amino acids: CASSQDGQGTQPQHF. The CDR3 DNA follows: TGTGCCAGCAGCCAGGACGGACAGGGCACTCAGCCCCAGCATTTT.

CDR3 coding DNA: TGTGCCAGTAGTATTGGGACAGGGGGGGATGCCGGGGAGCTGTTTTTT. The encoded protein is CASSIGTGGDAGELFF. The chain is built from TRBV19 and TRBJ2-2; 11 nucleotides line up with TRBD1. The CDR3 consists of 16 residues. After removal of 3 bases from V and 6 bases from J, the junction contained 6 bases not matched to a gene. Germline loops: CDR1 LNHDA, CDR2 SQIVND (reference sequence).

In this sample, this clonotype turned up many times. This rearrangement joins TRBV7-8 to TRBJ1-5; 7 bases fit TRBD1. Germline CDR1 SGHVS, CDR2 FQNEAQ. This CDR3 has 13 residues. The J segment lost 7 bases and the V segment lost 5 bases, leaving 5 bases of the junction unmatched. The CDR3 here is CASSHRGGQPQHF. CDR3 in DNA: TGTGCCAGCAGCCACAGGGGTGGCCAGCCCCAGCATTTT.

There are a few counts of this clonotype. The chain recombines TRBV18 with TRBJ2-2; TRBD2 aligns across 8 bases. V lost 0 bases and J lost 5; bases outside the gene matches: 5. CDR1 is KGHSH and CDR2 is LQKENI in the germline V gene. CDR3 length: 16 residues. The DNA for the CDR3 is TGTGCCAGCTCACCACCCGCGGGAGGAGGAACCGGGGAGCTGTTTTTT. Translated, it gives CASSPPAGGGTGELFF.

This clonotype was recorded many times. The chain joins TRBV3-1 to TRBJ2-2, with D unresolved. Germline values: CDR1 LGHDT, CDR2 YNNKEL (reference sequence). This CDR3 is built from 13 residues. Trimming removed 3 bases at V and 4 bases at J, with 6 bases between. The CDR3 reads CASSHEFTGELFF. CDR3 DNA: TGTGCCAGCAGCCATGAGTTCACCGGGGAGCTGTTTTTT. Using reference TRBV3-1 and TRBJ2-2 for the parts outside the CDR3, the full variable domain is DTAVSQTPKYLVTQMGNDKSIKCEQNLGHDTMYWYKQDSKKFLKIMFSYNNKELIINETVPNRFSPKSPDKAHLNLHINSLELGDSAVYFCASSHEFTGELFFGEGSRLTVL.

This clonotype was seen ten or more times. CDR3 region: CASTQHTEAFF. Written as DNA, the CDR3 is TGTGCCAGCACGCAGCACACTGAAGCTTTCTTT. The rearrangement joins TRBV2 to TRBJ1-1; D gene uncertain. V lost 7 bases to trimming and J lost 3 bases, with 6 bases between them. Germline CDR1 SNHLY, CDR2 FYNNEI. The CDR3 contains 11 residues.

At least ten counts were recorded for this clonotype. This sequence joins TRBV6-1 and TRBJ2-7; perhaps D is TRBD1 or TRBD2 (5 bases each). V gave up 5 bases and J gave up 4 bases, with 15 bases separating them. CDR1 and CDR2 from the germline V gene are MNHNS and SASEGT. The length of the CDR3 is 14 residues. The CDR3: CASSLGPSRYEQYF. In nucleotides, the CDR3 is TGTGCCAGCAGTTTGGGACCCTCGAGGTACGAGCAGTACTTC.

This clonotype has a count of ten or more. The V and J genes are TRBV12-3 or TRBV12-4 and TRBJ2-5, with unresolved D. The CDR3 length is 11 residues. The V end lost 8 bases, the J end lost 5 bases, and 9 bases lay between the germline ends. CDR3 in amino acids: CASASVETQYF. The CDR3 coding sequence is TGTGCCAGCGCTTCCGTCGAGACCCAGTACTTC.

This clonotype showed up many times. V is TRBV7-2 and J is TRBJ2-7; the D gene is possibly TRBD1 (7 bases). V gave up 5 bases and J gave up 3 bases, with 17 bases separating them. The length of the CDR3 is 15 residues. Germline CDR1 and CDR2: SGHTA and FQGNSA. This chain's CDR3 is CASSQGGGRLYEQYF. The CDR3 DNA reads TGTGCCAGCAGCCAGGGGGGAGGTCGTCTCTACGAGCAGTACTTC.

This clonotype was counted only a few times. This chain connects TRBV6-1 to TRBJ2-6; 9 bases match TRBD2. This CDR3 is 15 amino acids long. CDR1 MNHNS and CDR2 SASEGT come from the germline V gene. After removal of 7 bases from V and 0 bases from J, the junction contained 1 base not matched to a gene. The CDR3 region is CASKAGGSGANVLTF. CDR3 sequence (DNA): TGTGCCAGCAAAGCGGGAGGCTCTGGGGCCAACGTCCTGACTTTC.

The chain joins TRBV10-3 to TRBJ2-5; D perhaps matches TRBD1 (6 bases). The V end was cut by 2 bases, the J end by 1 base, with 11 bases between. The CDR3 length is 15 residues. CDR1 ENHRY and CDR2 SYGVKD come from the germline V gene. The CDR3: CAISETPDSQETQYF. As DNA, the CDR3 is TGTGCCATCAGTGAGACCCCGGACAGCCAAGAGACCCAGTACTTC.

This clonotype was detected ten times or more. The genes are TRBV7-9 and TRBJ2-1, with TRBD1 as a possible D gene (5 bases). Trimming pared 2 bases from V and 0 bases from J, leaving 11 bases between. Per germline, CDR1 SEHNR and CDR2 FQNEAQ (reference sequence). The CDR3 length is 16 residues. The CDR3 DNA sequence: TGTGCCAGCAGCTTAATAGGGCAGGGCTCCTACAATGAGCAGTTCTTC. Translated, it gives CASSLIGQGSYNEQFF. The full variable domain, completed using reference TRBV7-9 and TRBJ2-1, is DTGVSQNPRHKITKRGQNVTFRCDPISEHNRLYWYRQTLGQGPEFLTYFQNEAQLEKSRLLSDRFSAERPKGSFSTLEIQRTEQGDSAMYLCASSLIGQGSYNEQFFGPGTRLTVL.

The chain is built from TRBV9 and TRBJ2-3, with 7 bases aligning to TRBD2. The CDR3 spans 17 residues. CDR1 SGDLS and CDR2 YYNGEE come from the germline V gene. V lost 4 bases and J lost 8; bases outside the gene matches: 19. Written as DNA, the CDR3 is TGTGCCAGCAGCCAAGGGACCTCGTTCACGGGGAGGGGTACGCAGTATTTT. It translates to CASSQGTSFTGRGTQYF.

The V and J genes are TRBV5-5 and TRBJ1-1; the match to TRBD1 covers 7 bases. The CDR3 has 15 residues. The V gene's germline CDR1 is SGHKS and CDR2 YYEKEE (reference sequence). J lost 0 bases, V lost 4 bases, and 6 bases had no gene match. As DNA, the CDR3 is TGTGCCAGCAGCAGCTTGGGACAGCTGAACACTGAAGCTTTCTTT. Translation: CASSSLGQLNTEAFF.

This clonotype was observed a handful of times. This chain joins TRBV14 and TRBJ2-3; no definite D call. CDR1 and CDR2 from the germline V gene are SGHDN and FVKESK. The CDR3 length is 16 residues. V was cut by 4 bases and J by 1 base, with 15 bases left in between. CDR3 nucleotides: TGTGCCAGCAGCCTCTTACAACTATTGGGCACAGATACGCAGTATTTT. Translated, it gives CASSLLQLLGTDTQYF.

This clonotype was found many times. The rearrangement joins TRBV11-2 to TRBJ2-5; the D is unclear. The CDR3 sequence is 13 residues long. V shed 4 bases and J shed 2 bases, with 8 bases lying between them. The V gene's germline CDR1 is SGHAT and CDR2 FQNNGV. CDR3 region: CASSSSLQETQYF. The CDR3 DNA reads TGTGCCAGCAGCTCATCCCTACAAGAGACCCAGTACTTC.

This clonotype was detected ten times or more. V usage is TRBV7-9 and J usage is TRBJ2-2, with 14 bases fitting TRBD2. Per germline, CDR1 SEHNR and CDR2 FQNEAQ (reference sequence). This CDR3 is built from 15 residues. J lost 7 bases, V lost 5 bases, and 3 bases had no gene match. CDR3: CASSEGLAGDGELFF. The DNA of the CDR3 is TGTGCCAGCAGCGAGGGACTAGCGGGAGACGGGGAGCTGTTTTTT. Supplemented by reference TRBV7-9 and TRBJ2-2, the full variable domain reads DTGVSQNPRHKITKRGQNVTFRCDPISEHNRLYWYRQTLGQGPEFLTYFQNEAQLEKSRLLSDRFSAERPKGSFSTLEIQRTEQGDSAMYLCASSEGLAGDGELFFGEGSRLTVL.

The chain combines TRBV7-9 with TRBJ1-2; D might be TRBD1 (6 bases). From germline, CDR1 is SEHNR and CDR2 FQNEAQ (reference sequence). The CDR3 extends over 16 amino acids. Trimming left V 4 bases short and J 2 bases short, with 17 bases between. The CDR3 protein is CASSSYQGPLNYGYTF. As DNA, the CDR3 is TGTGCCAGCAGCTCATACCAGGGGCCACTCAACTATGGCTACACCTTC. Drawing the rest from reference TRBV7-9 and TRBJ1-2, the complete variable domain is DTGVSQNPRHKITKRGQNVTFRCDPISEHNRLYWYRQTLGQGPEFLTYFQNEAQLEKSRLLSDRFSAERPKGSFSTLEIQRTEQGDSAMYLCASSSYQGPLNYGYTFGSGTRLTVV.

The table lists this clonotype with many counts. This CDR3 reads CASSGSDREGETQYF. In nucleotides, the CDR3 is TGTGCCAGCAGTGGGTCGGACAGGGAGGGAGAGACCCAGTACTTC. V and J are TRBV6-1 and TRBJ2-5; possible D gene TRBD1, 8 bases. The germline CDR1 and CDR2 sequences are MNHNS and SASEGT. Trimming pared 4 bases from V and 4 bases from J, leaving 16 bases between. The CDR3 length is 15 residues.

This clonotype was counted many times. CDR3 residues: CASKSGFHYGYTF. The CDR3 nucleotides read TGTGCCAGCAAATCGGGATTTCACTATGGCTACACCTTC. J is TRBJ1-2 and V is TRBV28, with D unclear. V lost 7 bases to trimming and J lost 3 bases, with 12 bases between them. Germline CDR1 MDHEN, CDR2 SYDVKM. CDR3 length: 13 residues.